Listed below are T cell receptor beta chains from one sample, sequenced in a study of T cell responses to AZD1222 COVID-19 vaccine. Data came from immunoSEQ multiplex PCR; TCRdb stores just in-frame clones and leaves some out. The sample contains around 72,000 clones, approximately 85% of which appear only once. The source was peripheral blood, collected on day 0 of AZD1222 vaccination. The receptors stem from an adult in good health. Each CDR3 is given with its conserved first and last residue. A D gene is named only where the DNA matches it firmly.

v_gene,j_gene,d_gene,CDR3aa,CDR3nt
TRBV7-9,TRBJ2-7,TRBD1,CASLGTGAYEQYF,TGTGCCAGCCTTGGGACAGGGGCCTACGAGCAGTACTTC
TRBV6-1,TRBJ1-4,NA,CASSEPGLQLEKLFF,TGTGCCAGCAGTGAGCCGGGCCTACAGCTTGAAAAACTGTTTTTT
TRBV9,TRBJ2-7,NA,CASSVAGTTYEQYF,TGTGCCAGCAGCGTAGCGGGCACCACCTACGAGCAGTACTTC
TRBV7-8,TRBJ1-1,NA,CASSLAAGTNTEAFF,TGTGCCAGCAGCTTAGCTGCAGGGACGAACACTGAAGCTTTCTTT
TRBV28,TRBJ2-7,NA,CASSLFGSYEQYF,TGTGCCAGCAGTTTATTCGGCAGCTACGAGCAGTACTTC
TRBV6-5,TRBJ2-5,TRBD2,CASSYNPSGGAIQYF,TGTGCCAGCAGTTACAACCCTAGCGGGGGGGCTATCCAGTACTTC
TRBV4-2,TRBJ2-7,TRBD1,CASSQAPPGQGYEQYF,TGTGCCAGCAGCCAAGCCCCTCCGGGACAGGGCTACGAGCAGTACTTC
TRBV7-2,TRBJ2-3,TRBD2,CASSLAVLAGGPPDTQYF,TGTGCCAGCAGCTTAGCAGTACTAGCGGGGGGGCCCCCAGATACGCAGTATTTT
TRBV19,TRBJ1-1,NA,CASNQGAEAFF,TGTGCCAGTAACCAGGGTGCTGAAGCTTTCTTT
TRBV7-2,TRBJ2-5,TRBD2,CASSPSGGGETQYF,TGTGCCAGCAGCCCGAGCGGGGGAGGGGAGACCCAGTACTTC